This TCR beta chain was obtained from a study of blood T cell repertoires in COVID-19 (dated by TCRdb to 2018 to 2020). The study in broad terms: Samples from collaborators originated in the United States, Italy and Spain and spanned both the acute and convalescent phases of COVID-19. The prospective study material was composed of cDNA or gDNA derived from T cells, B-cell-depleted T cells, or PBMCs. Where HLA class I and class II types were available, the types were taken from metadata supplied by the sample provider, not from assay-based typing. The repertoires were released in a freely available public database intended as a resource for research on the immune response to SARS-CoV-2. The samples were drawn from the first 160 participants of the ongoing ImmuneRACE study and from 1,200 or so subjects provided by 6 global collaborators. Deeply sampled blood TCRbeta repertoires from subjects exposed to, actively infected with, or recovered from COVID-19 were included in the dataset. The sample metadata nearly always contained a de-identified subject ID, COVID-19 status, age in years and sex.

Regarding this clone: Its antigen is not yet known. No base qualities exist here, and no much larger clone lies one base off it.

Another Seattle source contributed samples from volunteer blood donors who had recovered from COVID-19. The collaborating institutions used their own protocols to collect whole blood in K2EDTA tubes. For TCRbeta analysis, collaborator samples were shipped as frozen whole blood, as isolated PBMCs, or as DNA extracted from either sample type. TCRbeta CDR3 regions were amplified from genomic DNA using the immunoSEQ Assay, a bias-controlled multiplex PCR. The paper's data handling went like this. The number of nucleated cells in each sample was estimated by amplification of reference gene primers within the assay. To quantify the absolute abundance of each unique TCRbeta CDR3 rearrangement, sequence reads were collapsed and filtered. For each sample, productive Simpson clonality was calculated as the square root of Simpson's diversity index across productive rearrangements. In TCRdb, the immuneACCESS table is reduced to in-frame sequences with V and J assigned. These tables do not hold every clone; where another copy was compared, an unresolved V gene accounts for under half, and the others remain unexplained. The V and J calls and clone size come from that table; D and trimming were worked out from the DNA. Here the sample has over 200,000 clones; 75% to 90% occur a single time. Clones ranked in the top ten supply around 2.2% of the sample.

Its CDR3 holds 16 amino acids, cysteine through phenylalanine. The read is trimmed to its CDR3 DNA, 48 bases read in frame from base 1. At the junction V is shortened by 5 bases and J by 4 bases; bases outside the gene matches: 8. CDR1 and CDR2 (SGHTA, FQGNSA) derive from the germline V gene. Results and caveats for the whole study, not just this receptor: Clinical and demographic metadata were provided uncurated, with the amount varying by source and participant.

This clonotype originated in a man between 25 and 39 years old who had recovered from COVID-19. Material for sequencing was peripheral blood. The V and J genes are TRBV7-2 and TRBJ2-5; TRBD2 agrees with 12 junctional bases. The CDR3 in this case is CASSPSLAGGSETQYF. The nucleotide sequence reads as follows: TGTGCCAGCAGCCCAAGTCTAGCGGGGGGGTCAGAGACCCAGTACTTC.